Following are 2 T cell receptor beta chains from one sample sequenced in a study of blood T cell repertoires in COVID-19. The table came from immunoSEQ multiplex PCR; TCRdb's copy has only in-frame clones and leaves some out. The sample yields a few hundred thousand clones, roughly 87% seen once. The sample consisted of peripheral blood. These receptors all stem from a man younger than 30 with active or convalescent COVID-19.

The chain carries TRBV7-9 and TRBJ2-1, with 8 bases that match TRBD2. After removal of 1 base from V and 15 bases from J, the junction contained 20 bases not matched to a gene. Germline CDR1 SEHNR, CDR2 FQNEAQ (reference sequence). The CDR3 spans 17 residues. CDR3 region: CASSLDHYTGLEGYWFF. CDR3 coding DNA: TGTGCCAGCAGCTTAGACCATTATACGGGACTAGAAGGTTACTGGTTCTTC.

This sequence joins TRBV6-4 and TRBJ1-2; 8 nucleotides match TRBD1. The CDR3 runs to 17 residues. V dropped 7 bases and J dropped 1; count of bases not matched to a gene: 14. CDR1 and CDR2 (germline): MRHNA, SNTAGT. This CDR3 is CASKTSGTGDFNYGYTF. In nucleotides, the CDR3 is TGTGCCAGCAAAACCTCCGGGACAGGTGATTTTAACTATGGCTACACCTTC.